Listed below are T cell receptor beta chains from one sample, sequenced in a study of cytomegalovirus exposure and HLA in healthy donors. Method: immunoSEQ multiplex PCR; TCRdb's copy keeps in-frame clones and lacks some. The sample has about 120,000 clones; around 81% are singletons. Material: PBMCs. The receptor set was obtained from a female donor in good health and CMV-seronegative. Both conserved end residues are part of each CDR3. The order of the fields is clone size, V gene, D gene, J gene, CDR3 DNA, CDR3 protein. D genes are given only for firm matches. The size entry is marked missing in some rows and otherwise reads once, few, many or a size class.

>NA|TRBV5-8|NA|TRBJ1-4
TGTGCCAGCAGCTTTCGTGTAGTCAATAATGAAAAACTGTTTTTT
CASSFRVVNNEKLFF
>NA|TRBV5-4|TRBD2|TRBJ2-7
TGTGCCAGCAGCTCCGGACTAGCGGGGCTTAGGAGCTCCTACGAGCAGTACTTC
CASSSGLAGLRSSYEQYF
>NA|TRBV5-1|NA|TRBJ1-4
TGCGCCAGCAGCGCCGGACACGCAACTAATGAAAAACTGTTTTTT
CASSAGHATNEKLFF
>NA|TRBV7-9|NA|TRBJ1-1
TGTACCAGCAGCGCCGAACAGGGTGGGACTGAAGCTTTCTTT
CTSSAEQGGTEAFF
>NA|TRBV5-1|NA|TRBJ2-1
TGCGCCAGCAGCTTGGACGGGGGTAATTGGAATGAGCAGTTCTTC
CASSLDGGNWNEQFF
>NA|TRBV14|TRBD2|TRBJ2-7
TGTGCCAGCAGCCAACCGCGGGGGGGAAGTTACGAGCAGTACTTC
CASSQPRGGSYEQYF
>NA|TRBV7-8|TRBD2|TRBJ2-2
TGTGCCAGCATCCCGGGGGGATACACCGGGGAGCTGTTTTTT
CASIPGGYTGELFF
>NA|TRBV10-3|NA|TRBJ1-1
TGTGCCATCAGTGAGAGGCAGGGCGCTGAAGCTTTCTTT
CAISERQGAEAFF
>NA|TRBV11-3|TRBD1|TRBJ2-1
TGTGCCAGCAGCTCAAGCTTGGACAGGGGGCCCTACAATGAGCAGTTCTTC
CASSSSLDRGPYNEQFF
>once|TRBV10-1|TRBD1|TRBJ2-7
TGCGCCAGCAGTCAGGGACAGGGATTCTACGAGCAGTACTTC
CASSQGQGFYEQYF
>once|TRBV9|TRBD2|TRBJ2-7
TGTGCCAGCAGCGTAGAGGCGGGAGGCACCTACGAGCAGTACTTC
CASSVEAGGTYEQYF
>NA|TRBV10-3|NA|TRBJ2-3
TGTGCCATCAGTGATAGTAGGGGCAGCACAGATACGCAGTATTTT
CAISDSRGSTDTQYF
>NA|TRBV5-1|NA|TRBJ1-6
TGCGCCAGCAGCTTGACCCATAGGAACAGCTATTCACCCCTCCACTTT
CASSLTHRNSYSPLHF
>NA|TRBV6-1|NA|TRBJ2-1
TGTGCCAGCGATGTAAACCGAGCCCCGTTCTTC
CASDVNRAPFF
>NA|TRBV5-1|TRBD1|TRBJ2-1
TGCGCCAGCAGCCCCCTAGTGCGGACAGGGGACAATGAGCAGTTCTTC
CASSPLVRTGDNEQFF
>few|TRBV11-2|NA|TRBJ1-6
TGTGCCAGCAGCTTACAGGGTCGTAATTCACCCCTCCACTTT
CASSLQGRNSPLHF
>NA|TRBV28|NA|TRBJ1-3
TGTGCCAGCAGTTTACCCCTTCTGTCGGGAAACACCATATATTTT
CASSLPLLSGNTIYF
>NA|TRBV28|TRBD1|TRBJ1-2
TGTGCCAGCAGTTTAGCCGGGACAGGGCCCACTGACTATGGCTACACCTTC
CASSLAGTGPTDYGYTF
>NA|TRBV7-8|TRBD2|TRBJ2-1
TGTGCCAGCAACACCGGGACTAGCGGGACCTACAATGAGCAGTTCTTC
CASNTGTSGTYNEQFF
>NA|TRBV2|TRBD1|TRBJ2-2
TGTGCCAGCAGTGTTTCCGGGACAGGGGGCTCCGGGGAGCTGTTTTTT
CASSVSGTGGSGELFF
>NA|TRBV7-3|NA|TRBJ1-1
TGTGCCAGCAGCCGGCACCGACGGGACTTAAAAACGAACACTGAAGCTTTCTTT
CASSRHRRDLKTNTEAFF
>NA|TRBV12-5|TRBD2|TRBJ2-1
TGTGCTAGTGGGGCCGGGACTAGCGGGAGGGATGAGCAGTTCTTC
CASGAGTSGRDEQFF
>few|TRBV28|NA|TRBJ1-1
TGTGCCAGCAGTTTATTAACTCTCGGGGGGATGAGCACTGAAGCTTTCTTT
CASSLLTLGGMSTEAFF
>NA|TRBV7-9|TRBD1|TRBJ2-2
TGTGCCAGCAGCTTAAATCTTAACAGGGACAGGGGAACCGGGGAGCTGTTTTTT
CASSLNLNRDRGTGELFF
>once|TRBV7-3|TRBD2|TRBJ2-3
TGTGCCAGCAGCGCGGGAGGGTCAGATACGCAGTATTTT
CASSAGGSDTQYF
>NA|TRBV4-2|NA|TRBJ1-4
TGTGCCAGCAGCCCGCCCACCAGGGCGGCTAATGAAAAACTGTTTTTT
CASSPPTRAANEKLFF
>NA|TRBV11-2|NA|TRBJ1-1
TGTGCCAGCAGCTTACAGGTGAACACTGAAGCTTTCTTT
CASSLQVNTEAFF
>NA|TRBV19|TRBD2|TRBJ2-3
TGTGCCAGTAGCCTTAGGACTAGCGGGAGCCTAGATACGCAGTATTTT
CASSLRTSGSLDTQYF
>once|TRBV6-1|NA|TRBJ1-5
TGTGCCAGCAGTGATATGAGAGCTCAGCCCCAGCATTTT
CASSDMRAQPQHF
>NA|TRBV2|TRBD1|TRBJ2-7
TGTGCCAGCAGAGGGACAGGGGGGAACTACGAGCAGTACTTC
CASRGTGGNYEQYF
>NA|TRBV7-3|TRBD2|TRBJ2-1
TGTGCCAGCAGCTTGACTAGCGGGGTATACAATGAGCAGTTCTTC
CASSLTSGVYNEQFF
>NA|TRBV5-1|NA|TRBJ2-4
TGCGCCAGCAGCCTGGACAGTTCCAAAAACATTCAGTACTTC
CASSLDSSKNIQYF
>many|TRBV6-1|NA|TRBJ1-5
TGTGCCAGCAGCGGAGATAGCAATCAGCCCCAGCATTTT
CASSGDSNQPQHF
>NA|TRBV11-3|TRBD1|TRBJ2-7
TGTGCCAGCAGCTACACCGGGACAGGGAATGGCGAGCAGTACTTC
CASSYTGTGNGEQYF
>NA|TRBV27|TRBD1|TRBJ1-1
TGTGCCAGCAGTGCCGCAGGGGGACCTTATGAAGCTTTCTTT
CASSAAGGPYEAFF
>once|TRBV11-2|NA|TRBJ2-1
TGTGCCTCCGCAGGGGGGAGGACCAATGAGCAGTTCTTC
CASAGGRTNEQFF